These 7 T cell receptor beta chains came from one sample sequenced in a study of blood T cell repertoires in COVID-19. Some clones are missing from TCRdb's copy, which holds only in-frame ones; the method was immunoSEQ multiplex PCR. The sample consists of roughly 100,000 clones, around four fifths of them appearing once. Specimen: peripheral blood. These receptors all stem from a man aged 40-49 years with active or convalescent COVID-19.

CDR3 DNA: TGTGCCATCAGTGCGACAGGATCCGGAAACACCATATATTTT. Amino acid sequence: CAISATGSGNTIYF. This chain uses TRBV10-3 with TRBJ1-3; TRBD1 is a possible D gene (6 bases). The germline gives CDR1 ENHRY, CDR2 SYGVKD. The CDR3 is 14 residues long. V lost 4 bases and J lost 4, with 11 bases in between.

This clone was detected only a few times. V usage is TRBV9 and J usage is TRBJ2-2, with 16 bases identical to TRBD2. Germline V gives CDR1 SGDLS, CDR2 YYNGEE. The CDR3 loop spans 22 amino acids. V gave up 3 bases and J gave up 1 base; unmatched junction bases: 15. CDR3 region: CASSAPLGTGTSGGGNTGELFF. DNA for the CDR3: TGTGCCAGCAGCGCCCCCCTCGGAACCGGGACTAGCGGGGGGGGGAACACCGGGGAGCTGTTTTTT.

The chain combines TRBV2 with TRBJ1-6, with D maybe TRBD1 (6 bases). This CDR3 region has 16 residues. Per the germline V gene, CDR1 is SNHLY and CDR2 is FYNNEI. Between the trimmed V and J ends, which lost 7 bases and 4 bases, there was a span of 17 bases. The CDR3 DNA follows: TGTGCCAGCACCGGGGTCGGGACACCTTATAATTCACCCCTCCACTTT. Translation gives CASTGVGTPYNSPLHF.

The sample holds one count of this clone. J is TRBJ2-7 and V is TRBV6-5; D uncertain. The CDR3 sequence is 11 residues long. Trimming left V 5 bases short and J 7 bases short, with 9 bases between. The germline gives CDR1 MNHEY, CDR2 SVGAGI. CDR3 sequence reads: CASSLVGEQYF. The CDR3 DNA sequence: TGTGCCAGCAGTCTCGTCGGGGAGCAGTACTTC.

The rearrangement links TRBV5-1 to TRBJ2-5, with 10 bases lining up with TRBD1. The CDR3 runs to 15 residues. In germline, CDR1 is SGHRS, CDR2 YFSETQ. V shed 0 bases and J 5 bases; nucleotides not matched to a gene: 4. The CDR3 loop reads CASSLGDRGWETQYF. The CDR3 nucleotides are TGCGCCAGCAGCTTGGGGGACAGGGGATGGGAGACCCAGTACTTC.

The CDR3 nucleotides read TGTGCCAGCAGCCCCAACGGGGTCCAAGAGACCCAGTACTTC. Protein sequence: CASSPNGVQETQYF. The chain links TRBV5-5 to TRBJ2-5, with D perhaps TRBD2 (5 bases). Trimming removed 4 bases at V and 1 base at J, with 11 bases between. CDR1 and CDR2 (germline): SGHKS, YYEKEE (reference sequence). The CDR3 spans 14 residues.

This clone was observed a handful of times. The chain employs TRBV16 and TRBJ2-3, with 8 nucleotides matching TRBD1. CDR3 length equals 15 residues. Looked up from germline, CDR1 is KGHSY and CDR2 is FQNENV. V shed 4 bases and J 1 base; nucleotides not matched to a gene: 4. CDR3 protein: CASSRPGQGTDTQYF. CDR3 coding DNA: TGTGCCAGCAGCCGTCCGGGACAGGGCACAGATACGCAGTATTTT.